Each of the 32 T cell receptor beta chains below was sequenced from the same sample in a study of T-cell reconstitution after alpha-beta-depleted transplantation in children. The TCRbeta library was prepared with unique molecular identifiers. TCRdb analysed the PCR reads with MiXCR anew, one entry per CDR3 protein. The repertoire consists of 200,000 to 250,000 distinct CDR3 sequences, with roughly 8.2% occurring once and the leading ten covering approximately 6%. This specimen was PBMCs, mostly from graft donor cells, taken 180 days after TCRalphabeta/CD19-depleted stem cell transplant. All receptors derive from a male patient aged 10 to 17 who had a stem cell transplant for acute lymphoblastic leukemia, so the T cells may come from the graft donor.

This clonotype has a count of ten or more. The chain carries TRBV7-2 and TRBJ1-2; unclear D gene. CDR3 length equals 14 residues. V gave up 2 bases and J gave up 3 bases, with 10 bases separating them. Germline V gives CDR1 SGHTA, CDR2 FQGNSA. CDR3 loop: CASSLTSGDYGYTF. CDR3 in DNA: TGTGCCAGCAGCTTAACCTCCGGGGACTATGGCTACACCTTC.

This clonotype came up many times. The chain employs TRBV7-9 and TRBJ2-3; D might be TRBD2 (6 bases). The length of the CDR3 is 14 residues. Germline loops: CDR1 SEHNR, CDR2 FQNEAQ (reference sequence). V lost 10 bases, J lost 0 bases, and 14 bases lay in between. CDR3 DNA sequence: TGTGCCACTACTGAAGCGGGCAGCACAGATACGCAGTATTTT. Translation gives CATTEAGSTDTQYF.

About this clonotype itself: A read error may be the cause here, since a much bigger clone is one base away. The chain uses TRBV20-1 and TRBJ1-1; D may be TRBD1 (5 bases). The CDR3 is 13 amino acids. CDR1 DFQATT and CDR2 SNEGSKA come from the germline V gene (reference sequence). V dropped 6 bases and J dropped 5 bases, with 16 bases sitting between them. The CDR3 sequence: CSAPGGVWTEAFF. The DNA of the CDR3 is TGCAGTGCACCCGGGGGAGTTTGGACTGAAGCTTTCTTT.

This clonotype has a count of ten or more. The chain recombines TRBV18 with TRBJ2-1, with TRBD2 matching over 7 bases. V shed 0 bases, J shed 0 bases, and the junction held 2 bases outside the gene matches. This CDR3 is built from 16 residues. CDR1 and CDR2 (germline): KGHSH, LQKENI. CDR3 nucleotide sequence: TGTGCCAGCTCACCACCCGCGGGAGCCTCCTACAATGAGCAGTTCTTC. Translating it yields CASSPPAGASYNEQFF.

This clonotype was seen many times. The chain couples TRBV7-8 to TRBJ2-2, with unresolved D. Germline V lookup: CDR1 SGHVS, CDR2 FQNEAQ. V dropped 1 base and J dropped 3 bases, with 9 bases sitting between them. The CDR3 runs to 15 residues. CDR3 sequence (DNA): TGTGCCAGCAGCTTAGATTTATTGGACACCGGGGAGCTGTTTTTT. Translated, it gives CASSLDLLDTGELFF.

In this sample, this clonotype turned up many times. This chain joins TRBV18 and TRBJ2-1; no firm D call. CDR1 KGHSH and CDR2 LQKENI come from the germline V gene. CDR3 length: 13 residues. Trimming took off 6 bases at V and 4 bases at J, with 10 bases between the two ends. The CDR3 spells CASSGQVYNEQFF. CDR3 bases: TGTGCCAGCTCGGGCCAGGTTTACAATGAGCAGTTCTTC.

J is TRBJ2-7 and V is TRBV19; D is unresolved. Germline CDR1 LNHDA, CDR2 SQIVND (reference sequence). V lost 5 bases, J lost 6 bases, and 11 bases lay in between. CDR3 length: 12 amino acids. DNA of the CDR3: TGTGCCAGTAGTCCTGGGGTAAGCGAGCAGTACTTC. Protein product: CASSPGVSEQYF.

This clonotype was observed at least ten times. This chain uses TRBV28 with TRBJ2-2, with D perhaps matching TRBD2 (6 bases). Germline-derived CDR1 and CDR2 are MDHEN and SYDVKM. The length of the CDR3 is 15 residues. Trimming shortened V by 7 bases and J by 6 bases, and 18 bases separated the two germline ends. CDR3 region: CASTLRQGGAGELFF. The CDR3 DNA reads as TGTGCCAGCACCCTTAGACAAGGAGGGGCCGGGGAGCTGTTTTTT.

This clonotype was counted many times. This sequence joins TRBV3-1 and TRBJ1-5; no clear D gene. V was cut by 1 base and J by 2 bases, with 0 bases left in between. Germline CDR1 is LGHDT and CDR2 is YNNKEL (reference sequence). The CDR3 sequence is 12 residues long. The CDR3 bases are TGTGCCAGCAGCCAAGGCAATCAGCCCCAGCATTTT. Its protein is CASSQGNQPQHF.

For this clonotype: This may be a read error, as it is one base from a much larger clone. This chain joins TRBV6-2 or TRBV6-3 and TRBJ2-4; D is possibly TRBD1 (5 bases). This CDR3 region has 16 residues. Per the germline V gene, CDR1 is MNHEY and CDR2 is SVGEGT. This CDR3 is CASSYSRDGAKNTQYF. CDR3 coding DNA: TGTGCCAGCAGTTACAGCAGGGATGGGGCCAAAAACACTCAGTACTTC.

This chain joins TRBV6-5 and TRBJ2-5, with a possible D match to TRBD2 (6 bases). This CDR3 has 14 amino acids. Germline values: CDR1 MNHEY, CDR2 SVGAGI. V lost 3 bases and J 3 bases, leaving 11 bases between the germline ends. The CDR3: CASSYGGFEETQYF. Here the CDR3 DNA reads TGTGCCAGCAGTTATGGGGGGTTTGAAGAGACCCAGTACTTC.

This clonotype occurred many times. DNA for the CDR3: TGTGCCAGCAGCCTTCTAAGTGGGGGACCCGGAGAGACCCAGTACTTC. It translates to CASSLLSGGPGETQYF. The chain combines TRBV7-9 with TRBJ2-5; D may match TRBD1 or TRBD2 (5 bases each). The V gene lost 5 bases and the J gene lost 4 bases, with 20 bases spanning the gap. Germline CDR1 and CDR2: SEHNR and FQNEAQ (reference sequence). This CDR3 comprises 16 residues.

The table lists this clonotype with many counts. The chain couples TRBV6-1 to TRBJ2-3; D is unclear. The CDR3 runs 12 residues. CDR1 is MNHNS, CDR2 SASEGT, per germline. V lost 4 bases and J 2 bases, leaving 4 bases between the germline ends. Written as DNA, the CDR3 is TGTGCCAGCAGTGGCAACACAGATACGCAGTATTTT. This sequence encodes CASSGNTDTQYF.

Ten or more counts support this clonotype. J is TRBJ2-7 and V is TRBV18; the D gene could be TRBD1 or TRBD2 (5 bases each). Trimming shortened V by 8 bases and J by 2 bases, and 10 bases separated the two germline ends. Per the germline V gene, CDR1 is KGHSH and CDR2 is LQKENI. The CDR3 consists of 12 residues. In DNA, the CDR3 is TGTGCCAGCGGGACGGCGACCTACGAGCAGTACTTC. The encoded protein is CASGTATYEQYF.

This clonotype was detected ten times or more. The V gene is TRBV29-1, the J gene TRBJ2-7, with D hard to call. The CDR3 is 11 amino acids. Germline V gene data show CDR1 as SQVTM and CDR2 as ANQGSEA. The V and J ends lost 4 bases and 1 base respectively, with 5 bases between them. The CDR3 DNA sequence: TGCAGCGTTGGTCAGTCCTACGAGCAGTACTTC. Amino acid sequence: CSVGQSYEQYF.

This clonotype was counted many times. This sequence joins TRBV28 and TRBJ1-6; D is uncertain. Germline V gene data show CDR1 as MDHEN and CDR2 as SYDVKM. The ends were cut back, 2 bases at V and 12 bases at J, with 11 bases in the middle. The CDR3 is 13 residues long. Here the CDR3 DNA reads TGTGCCAGCAGTTTACTAGGACGGGTACCCCTCCACTTT. Amino acids: CASSLLGRVPLHF.

The sample holds many counts of this clonotype. The V and J genes are TRBV7-8 and TRBJ2-2; D is possibly TRBD2 (6 bases). Germline values: CDR1 SGHVS, CDR2 FQNEAQ. The CDR3 is 15 residues long. V shed 1 base and J shed 5 bases, with 11 bases lying between them. CDR3 DNA: TGTGCCAGCAGCTTAGGGGCTAGCGCGACCGGGGAGCTGTTTTTT. Its translation is CASSLGASATGELFF. The variable domain in full, with the rest retrieved from reference TRBV7-8 and TRBJ2-2, is GAGVSQSPRYKVAKRGQDVALRCDPISGHVSLFWYQQALGQGPEFLTYFQNEAQLDKSGLPSDRFFAERPEGSVSTLKIQRTQQEDSAVYLCASSLGASATGELFFGEGSRLTVL.

This clonotype was recorded at least ten times. The V and J genes are TRBV9 and TRBJ2-7, with 10 nucleotides matching TRBD2. V shed 3 bases and J 9 bases; nucleotides not matched to a gene: 9. CDR3 length: 14 amino acids. CDR1 SGDLS and CDR2 YYNGEE come from the germline V gene. The chain's CDR3 is CASSAGLAEPTQYF. The CDR3 coding sequence is TGTGCCAGCAGCGCCGGACTAGCGGAGCCTACGCAGTACTTC.

As concerns this clonotype: Being one base from a much bigger clone, this may be a read error. The chain recombines TRBV13 with TRBJ2-1; D is undetermined. V was clipped by 2 bases and J by 8 bases, with 10 bases between them. Germline V lookup: CDR1 PRHDT, CDR2 FYEKMQ (reference sequence). The CDR3 loop spans 13 amino acids. CDR3 sequence: CASSLQAGDEQFF. The CDR3 DNA follows: TGTGCCAGCAGCTTACAGGCTGGGGATGAGCAGTTCTTC.

Many counts were recorded for this clonotype. V and J are TRBV9 and TRBJ2-7; TRBD2 matches at 9 bases. Germline lookup yields CDR1 SGDLS and CDR2 YYNGEE. There are 14 residues in the CDR3. V dropped 4 bases and J dropped 3; count of bases not matched to a gene: 5. The CDR3 region is CASSLLAGIYEQYF. The CDR3 nucleotides are TGTGCCAGCAGCCTACTAGCGGGCATCTACGAGCAGTACTTC.

The chain carries TRBV24-1 and TRBJ2-1; TRBD2 matches 16 bases. V lost 9 bases to trimming and J lost 4 bases; unmatched junction nucleotides: 5. CDR1 KGHDR and CDR2 SFDVKD come from the germline V gene. CDR3 length: 16 residues. The CDR3 reads CATGTSGRARYNEQFF. The CDR3 DNA follows: TGTGCCACCGGGACTAGCGGGAGGGCCAGGTACAATGAGCAGTTCTTC.

There are many counts of this clonotype. The chain joins TRBV3-1 to TRBJ2-3; D is unclear. This CDR3 region has 11 residues. Germline V gene data show CDR1 as LGHDT and CDR2 as YNNKEL (reference sequence). The V end was cut by 1 base, the J end by 4 bases, with 0 bases between. The CDR3 region is CASSQADTQYF. CDR3 coding DNA: TGTGCCAGCAGCCAAGCAGATACGCAGTATTTT.

This clonotype was seen repeatedly, ten times or more. The genes are TRBV7-9 and TRBJ1-6, with 7 bases identical to TRBD1. Germline CDR1 reads SEHNR; CDR2 reads FQNEAQ (reference sequence). CDR3 length: 15 amino acids. V trimming: 3 bases; J trimming: 9 bases; junction bases outside the gene matches: 8. CDR3 loop: CASSFGRGIGSPLHF. The CDR3 region has the DNA TGTGCCAGCAGCTTTGGCAGGGGGATTGGTTCACCCCTCCACTTT.

This clonotype was observed many times. This chain connects TRBV12-3 or TRBV12-4 to TRBJ2-7; TRBD2 agrees at 7 bases. Trimming at V came to 3 bases and at J to 6 bases, leaving 5 bases not matched to a gene. This CDR3 has 13 amino acids. DNA of the CDR3: TGTGCCAGCAGTTTTGGGCGCGGGAGCGAGCAGTACTTC. Its protein product is CASSFGRGSEQYF.

This clonotype was seen ten or more times. The V call is TRBV7-6, the J call TRBJ2-3; 9 positions agree with TRBD2. CDR3 length: 16 residues. Germline loops: CDR1 SGHVS, CDR2 FNYEAQ. The V segment lost 5 bases and the J segment 5 bases; nucleotides outside the gene matches: 11. CDR3 amino acids: CASSQGGTSKGDTQYF. The CDR3 coding sequence is TGTGCCAGCAGCCAGGGAGGGACTAGCAAGGGAGATACGCAGTATTTT.

This clonotype was recorded many times. The rearrangement uses TRBV15 and TRBJ2-7; either TRBD1 or TRBD2 may supply D (5 bases each). Germline CDR1 reads LNHNV; CDR2 reads YYDKDF (reference sequence). The CDR3 is 13 amino acids. With 5 bases removed from V and 9 bases from J, the gap between germline ends came to 17 bases. CDR3 region: CATSHPRGKMQYF. The CDR3 region has the DNA TGTGCCACCAGCCACCCTCGGGGCAAAATGCAGTACTTC.

The chain recombines TRBV18 with TRBJ2-1, with D possibly TRBD2 on 6 matching bases. Trimming shortened V by 3 bases and J by 5 bases, and 14 bases separated the two germline ends. The length of the CDR3 is 15 residues. Per germline, CDR1 KGHSH and CDR2 LQKENI. CDR3 protein: CASSPESSGDNEQFF. The CDR3 DNA is TGTGCCAGCTCACCGGAGAGTAGCGGTGACAATGAGCAGTTCTTC.

This clonotype was counted ten times or more. This rearrangement joins TRBV20-1 to TRBJ2-7, with D maybe TRBD1 (6 bases). V lost 6 bases and J lost 2, with 11 bases in between. This CDR3 has 12 amino acids. From germline, CDR1 is DFQATT and CDR2 SNEGSKA (reference sequence). The CDR3 loop reads CSAPTGPYEQYF. In nucleotides, the CDR3 is TGCAGTGCCCCGACAGGTCCCTACGAGCAGTACTTC.

This clonotype has at least ten counts. The rearrangement links TRBV20-1 to TRBJ2-7; D is perhaps TRBD1 (5 bases). CDR1 and CDR2 from the germline V gene are DFQATT and SNEGSKA (reference sequence). The CDR3 has 12 residues. Trimming pared 6 bases from V and 2 bases from J, leaving 11 bases between. CDR3: CSAFDSPYEQYF. For the CDR3, the DNA is TGCAGTGCCTTCGACAGTCCCTACGAGCAGTACTTC.

This clonotype was counted many times. CDR3 residues: CASSEGQPDTEAFF. CDR3 sequence (DNA): TGTGCCAGCAGCGAGGGACAGCCAGACACTGAAGCTTTCTTT. The V and J genes are TRBV28 and TRBJ1-1, with TRBD1 matching 7 bases. The V and J ends lost 6 bases and 3 bases, in that order; junction bases with no gene match: 7. The CDR3 loop spans 14 amino acids. From germline, CDR1 is MDHEN and CDR2 SYDVKM.

This clonotype has at least ten counts. The chain has TRBV20-1 and TRBJ2-7; D might be TRBD1 or TRBD2, each matching 5 bases. V gave up 1 base and J gave up 0 bases, with 10 bases separating them. CDR3 length equals 14 residues. CDR1 is DFQATT, CDR2 SNEGSKA, per germline (reference sequence). CDR3 protein: CSARVPGSSYEQYF. The DNA of the CDR3 is TGCAGTGCTAGAGTCCCAGGGAGCTCCTACGAGCAGTACTTC.

The sample holds many counts of this clonotype. The chain couples TRBV10-3 to TRBJ1-5; unclear D gene. The CDR3 extends over 10 amino acids. V lost 8 bases and J 7 bases, leaving 6 bases between the germline ends. Germline values: CDR1 ENHRY, CDR2 SYGVKD. CDR3 in DNA: TGTGCCATCGGTCGACAGCCCCAGCATTTT. Its translation: CAIGRQPQHF.